Listed below are T cell receptor beta chains from one sample, sequenced in a study of PD-1 blockade in classical Hodgkin lymphoma. Using immunoSEQ multiplex PCR, the repertoire was profiled, and TCRdb retains in-frame clones only, with some absent. The sample has roughly 12,000 clones, around 90% seen once. The specimen was CD4+ T cells from blood, collected at baseline. The receptor source for this set is a human donor with classical Hodgkin lymphoma. Each CDR3 is given with its conserved first and last residue. The order of the fields is J gene, clone size, V gene, D gene, CDR3 DNA, CDR3 protein. D genes are given only for firm matches. Size tells how often a clone was seen (once, few, many) or the class of an expanded clone, and some rows leave it out.

j_call: TRBJ1-2
clone_size: -
v_call: TRBV5-6
d_call: TRBD1
cdr3_nt: TGTGCCAGCAGCCGGCCGGACAGGGGCGGCTACACCTTC
cdr3_aa: CASSRPDRGGYTF

j_call: TRBJ2-3
clone_size: -
v_call: TRBV29-1
d_call: -
cdr3_nt: TGCAGCGTTGTTCAAGGGGCAGATACGCAGTATTTT
cdr3_aa: CSVVQGADTQYF

j_call: TRBJ2-1
clone_size: -
v_call: TRBV11-3
d_call: TRBD2
cdr3_nt: TGTGCCAGCAGCCCCCGCGCTAGCGGAGTCTACAATGAGCAGTTCTTC
cdr3_aa: CASSPRASGVYNEQFF

j_call: TRBJ2-4
clone_size: -
v_call: TRBV18
d_call: -
cdr3_nt: TGTGCCAGCTCACCACTTCCCTTGATAAACGACATTCAGTACTTC
cdr3_aa: CASSPLPLINDIQYF

j_call: TRBJ2-7
clone_size: -
v_call: TRBV11-1
d_call: -
cdr3_nt: TGTGCCAGCAGCCCTATCTCTAAACGGGTTTACGAGCAGTACTTC
cdr3_aa: CASSPISKRVYEQYF

j_call: TRBJ2-6
clone_size: -
v_call: TRBV10-3
d_call: -
cdr3_nt: TGTGCCATCAGTGACGGGGCCAACGTCCTGACTTTC
cdr3_aa: CAISDGANVLTF

j_call: TRBJ2-1
clone_size: -
v_call: TRBV28
d_call: TRBD2
cdr3_nt: TGTGCCAGCATCCACGGGACTAGCGGGAGAAGAAATGAGCAGTTCTTC
cdr3_aa: CASIHGTSGRRNEQFF

j_call: TRBJ2-7
clone_size: -
v_call: TRBV5-1
d_call: TRBD2
cdr3_nt: TGCGCCAGCAGCTTGGAGCTAGCGGGAGGGTACGAGCAGTACTTC
cdr3_aa: CASSLELAGGYEQYF

j_call: TRBJ2-2
clone_size: -
v_call: TRBV2
d_call: -
cdr3_nt: TGTGCCAGCAACCCCCGGGTCACCGGGGAGCTGTTTTTT
cdr3_aa: CASNPRVTGELFF

j_call: TRBJ1-5
clone_size: -
v_call: TRBV28
d_call: -
cdr3_nt: TGTGCCAGCAGGGATAGCAATCAGCCCCAGCATTTT
cdr3_aa: CASRDSNQPQHF

j_call: TRBJ2-2
clone_size: -
v_call: TRBV7-6
d_call: -
cdr3_nt: TGTGCCAGCAGCTTAGGGTTCGGGGAGCTGTTTTTT
cdr3_aa: CASSLGFGELFF

j_call: TRBJ2-2
clone_size: -
v_call: TRBV5-1
d_call: -
cdr3_nt: TGCGCCAGCAGCTTGTATAACACCGGGGAGCTGTTTTTT
cdr3_aa: CASSLYNTGELFF

j_call: TRBJ2-7
clone_size: -
v_call: TRBV4-2
d_call: -
cdr3_nt: TGTGCCAGCAGCCCAGCCAACACAGGGTTGGGGTACGAGCAGTACTTC
cdr3_aa: CASSPANTGLGYEQYF

j_call: TRBJ1-6
clone_size: few
v_call: TRBV5-8
d_call: -
cdr3_nt: TGTGCCAGCAGCCTCGACAGGAGTTGGTCACCCCTCCACTTT
cdr3_aa: CASSLDRSWSPLHF

j_call: TRBJ2-5
clone_size: -
v_call: TRBV18
d_call: -
cdr3_nt: TGTGCCAGCTCTCCGACTCTTCAAGAGACCCAGTACTTC
cdr3_aa: CASSPTLQETQYF

j_call: TRBJ1-1
clone_size: -
v_call: TRBV30
d_call: -
cdr3_nt: TGTGCCTGGGTGGGGCTGAACACTGAAGCTTTCTTT
cdr3_aa: CAWVGLNTEAFF

j_call: TRBJ2-2
clone_size: few
v_call: TRBV5-1
d_call: TRBD2
cdr3_nt: TGCGCCAGCAGCCCTGGGGGGGACACCGGGGAGCTGTTTTTT
cdr3_aa: CASSPGGDTGELFF

j_call: TRBJ2-5
clone_size: -
v_call: TRBV6-4
d_call: TRBD1
cdr3_nt: TGTGCCAGCAGTGAAGGGACAGGGAGAACCCAGTACTTC
cdr3_aa: CASSEGTGRTQYF

j_call: TRBJ2-7
clone_size: -
v_call: TRBV18
d_call: -
cdr3_nt: TGTGCCAGCTCACCTTCACTGAACTACGAGCAGTACTTC
cdr3_aa: CASSPSLNYEQYF

j_call: TRBJ2-2
clone_size: -
v_call: TRBV30
d_call: -
cdr3_nt: TGTGCCTGGAGTACTCAGGGAGTCGGGGAGCTGTTTTTT
cdr3_aa: CAWSTQGVGELFF

j_call: TRBJ1-1
clone_size: -
v_call: TRBV28
d_call: -
cdr3_nt: TGTGCCAGCAGAGAGGGTGGGACCTACACTGAAGCTTTCTTT
cdr3_aa: CASREGGTYTEAFF

j_call: TRBJ2-3
clone_size: -
v_call: TRBV9
d_call: -
cdr3_nt: TGTGCCAGCAGCGTCCTTAGGGACACAGATACGCAGTATTTT
cdr3_aa: CASSVLRDTDTQYF

j_call: TRBJ2-2
clone_size: -
v_call: TRBV11-3
d_call: TRBD2
cdr3_nt: TGTGCCAGCAGCTCCGGGACTACCCACACCGGGGAGCTGTTTTTT
cdr3_aa: CASSSGTTHTGELFF

j_call: TRBJ1-5
clone_size: -
v_call: TRBV5-8
d_call: -
cdr3_nt: TGTGCCAGCAGCTACGACAGGCCTAGCAATCAGCCCCAGCATTTT
cdr3_aa: CASSYDRPSNQPQHF

j_call: TRBJ2-7
clone_size: -
v_call: TRBV19
d_call: TRBD2
cdr3_nt: TGTGCCAGTAGTGCCTCCTCTAGCGGGAGCTACGAGCAGTACTTC
cdr3_aa: CASSASSSGSYEQYF

j_call: TRBJ2-2
clone_size: -
v_call: TRBV27
d_call: -
cdr3_nt: TGTGCCAGCAGTTTATCCGTAAGCGGCGACACCGGGGAGCTGTTTTTT
cdr3_aa: CASSLSVSGDTGELFF

j_call: TRBJ1-2
clone_size: -
v_call: TRBV9
d_call: TRBD1
cdr3_nt: TGTGCCAGCCGAGGGGGAGAGGTGGGGACAGGGTTTGGCTACACCTTC
cdr3_aa: CASRGGEVGTGFGYTF

j_call: TRBJ1-4
clone_size: -
v_call: TRBV19
d_call: -
cdr3_nt: TGTGCCAGTAGTATGGACGGGGCTTCAAAACTGTTTTTT
cdr3_aa: CASSMDGASKLFF

j_call: TRBJ1-5
clone_size: -
v_call: TRBV5-1
d_call: -
cdr3_nt: TGCGCCAGCAGCTTAGACGGGGGCCAGGGCCAGCCCCAGCATTTT
cdr3_aa: CASSLDGGQGQPQHF

j_call: TRBJ2-1
clone_size: -
v_call: TRBV19
d_call: -
cdr3_nt: TGTGCCAGCCAACCCGCCCAGGCCTCCGATCGGGATGAGCAGTTCTTC
cdr3_aa: CASQPAQASDRDEQFF

j_call: TRBJ2-5
clone_size: -
v_call: TRBV7-9
d_call: -
cdr3_nt: TGTGCCAGCATCAGGGGCAACTCTAACCAAGAGACCCAGTACTTC
cdr3_aa: CASIRGNSNQETQYF

j_call: TRBJ2-7
clone_size: -
v_call: TRBV4-1
d_call: TRBD2
cdr3_nt: TGCGCCAGCAGCGACGTTTATAGCGGGAGGGCAACCTACGAGCAGTACTTC
cdr3_aa: CASSDVYSGRATYEQYF

j_call: TRBJ2-1
clone_size: -
v_call: TRBV6-5
d_call: -
cdr3_nt: TGTGCCAGCAGCACGTCTCGAGTCTACAATGAGCAGTTCTTC
cdr3_aa: CASSTSRVYNEQFF

j_call: TRBJ2-7
clone_size: few
v_call: TRBV18
d_call: -
cdr3_nt: TGTGCCAGCTCACCACGGGGGGGGACAGACGAGCAGTACTTC
cdr3_aa: CASSPRGGTDEQYF

j_call: TRBJ2-3
clone_size: -
v_call: TRBV5-1
d_call: -
cdr3_nt: TGCGCCAGCCAGTGGGGTACTGCAGATACGCAGTATTTT
cdr3_aa: CASQWGTADTQYF

j_call: TRBJ1-1
clone_size: -
v_call: TRBV7-8
d_call: TRBD1
cdr3_nt: TGTGCCAGCAGCTCAAGGGACAGGGCGGGGAAGACTGAAGCTTTCTTT
cdr3_aa: CASSSRDRAGKTEAFF

j_call: TRBJ1-1
clone_size: -
v_call: TRBV19
d_call: -
cdr3_nt: TGTGCCAGTAGTATGTTTCAGCAAATGAACACTGAAGCTTTCTTT
cdr3_aa: CASSMFQQMNTEAFF

j_call: TRBJ2-3
clone_size: -
v_call: TRBV4-1
d_call: -
cdr3_nt: TGCGCCAGCAGCCAAGGCCAGCTCACAGATACGCAGTATTTT
cdr3_aa: CASSQGQLTDTQYF

j_call: TRBJ1-3
clone_size: -
v_call: TRBV5-4
d_call: -
cdr3_nt: TGTGCCAGCAGCTCCCCGGTTTCCGGAAACACCATATATTTT
cdr3_aa: CASSSPVSGNTIYF

j_call: TRBJ2-5
clone_size: -
v_call: TRBV5-5
d_call: -
cdr3_nt: TGTGCCAGCAGCTTCCTGGGACCCCAAGAGACCCAGTACTTC
cdr3_aa: CASSFLGPQETQYF

j_call: TRBJ2-7
clone_size: once
v_call: TRBV4-1
d_call: TRBD1
cdr3_nt: TGCGCCAGCAGCCAACCTACAGGGGTAAGCTACGAGCAGTACTTC
cdr3_aa: CASSQPTGVSYEQYF

j_call: TRBJ2-3
clone_size: -
v_call: TRBV5-5
d_call: -
cdr3_nt: TGTGCCAGCAGCTTGTCCCCCCCAGATACGCAGTATTTT
cdr3_aa: CASSLSPPDTQYF

j_call: TRBJ1-3
clone_size: -
v_call: TRBV9
d_call: -
cdr3_nt: TGTGCATCAGGGCGGCAACCCTCTGGAAACACCATATATTTT
cdr3_aa: CASGRQPSGNTIYF

j_call: TRBJ2-2
clone_size: -
v_call: TRBV4-1
d_call: -
cdr3_nt: TGCGCCAGCAGCCAAGCCACTAGGGTGAACACCGGGGAGCTGTTTTTT
cdr3_aa: CASSQATRVNTGELFF

j_call: TRBJ2-7
clone_size: -
v_call: TRBV28
d_call: TRBD1
cdr3_nt: TGTGCCAGCAGTCCCGGGACAGGGGCCTACGAGCAGTACTTC
cdr3_aa: CASSPGTGAYEQYF

j_call: TRBJ1-6
clone_size: -
v_call: TRBV7-2
d_call: TRBD1
cdr3_nt: TGTGCCAGCAGCTTAGTCTCGGGACAGGGAGATGCACCCCTCCACTTT
cdr3_aa: CASSLVSGQGDAPLHF

j_call: TRBJ2-1
clone_size: -
v_call: TRBV25-1
d_call: -
cdr3_nt: TGTGCCAGCACCGACGCCACAATGATGCAGTTCTTC
cdr3_aa: CASTDATMMQFF

j_call: TRBJ1-1
clone_size: -
v_call: TRBV6-1
d_call: -
cdr3_nt: TGTGCCAGCGGGAAGGGCGCGGGCACTGAAGCTTTCTTT
cdr3_aa: CASGKGAGTEAFF

j_call: TRBJ2-5
clone_size: -
v_call: TRBV2
d_call: TRBD2
cdr3_nt: TGTGCCAGCAGATACCGGGGACTAATCCAAGAGACCCAGTACTTC
cdr3_aa: CASRYRGLIQETQYF

j_call: TRBJ1-2
clone_size: -
v_call: TRBV6-1
d_call: -
cdr3_nt: TGTGCCAGTGGGACGGAGAACTATGGCTACACCTTC
cdr3_aa: CASGTENYGYTF

j_call: TRBJ2-3
clone_size: -
v_call: TRBV5-1
d_call: -
cdr3_nt: TGCGCCAGCAGCGGGACCACAGATACGCAGTATTTT
cdr3_aa: CASSGTTDTQYF

j_call: TRBJ1-3
clone_size: -
v_call: TRBV7-2
d_call: -
cdr3_nt: TGTGCCAGCAGCTTAGGCTCTCGGAGCTCTGGAAACACCATATATTTT
cdr3_aa: CASSLGSRSSGNTIYF

j_call: TRBJ2-5
clone_size: -
v_call: TRBV11-2
d_call: TRBD1
cdr3_nt: TGTGCCAGCAGCTTAGGGGACAGGGCTGCCCAGTACTTC
cdr3_aa: CASSLGDRAAQYF